This entry lists 28 T cell receptor beta chains sequenced from one sample in a study of T-cell reconstitution after alpha-beta-depleted transplantation in children. Library preparation (for TCRbeta) was performed with unique molecular identifiers. TCRdb independently ran MiXCR on the PCR reads; one entry per CDR3 protein. The profile shows a few hundred thousand distinct CDR3 sequences, around 27% of them singletons. Sequences were derived from PBMCs, sampled before TCRalphabeta/CD19-depleted stem cell transplant. These TCRs come from a boy under two years old with Wiskott-Aldrich syndrome, due to receive a stem cell transplant.

The rearrangement links TRBV7-4 to TRBJ2-1; D unresolved. The CDR3 extends over 15 amino acids. The V end lost 2 bases, the J end lost 2 bases, and 10 bases lay between the germline ends. Per the germline V gene, CDR1 is SGHVT and CDR2 is SQSDAQ. CDR3 protein: CASSLSRTTYNEQFF. The CDR3, as DNA: TGTGCCAGCAGCTTATCACGCACTACCTACAATGAGCAGTTCTTC.

The chain combines TRBV20-1 with TRBJ2-2, with TRBD1 identical over 9 bases. V gave up 3 bases and J gave up 4 bases; unmatched junction bases: 6. The CDR3 sequence is 15 residues long. Germline lookup yields CDR1 DFQATT and CDR2 SNEGSKA (reference sequence). CDR3 nucleotides: TGCAGTGCTAGCCCACCGACAGGGGGCACCGGGGAGCTGTTTTTT. It yields the protein CSASPPTGGTGELFF.

Only a few counts were recorded for this clonotype. The J gene is TRBJ2-2, the V gene TRBV15; no clear D. The CDR3 has 12 amino acids. The ends were cut back, 5 bases at V and 5 bases at J, with 6 bases in the middle. The germline V gene encodes CDR1 LNHNV and CDR2 YYDKDF (reference sequence). CDR3 in DNA: TGTGCCACCAGCCTGGGGACCGGGGAGCTGTTTTTT. This translates into CATSLGTGELFF.

The chain links TRBV7-2 to TRBJ2-2; TRBD2 matches at 13 bases. The CDR3 is made up of 17 amino acids. Germline-derived CDR1 and CDR2 are SGHTA and FQGNSA. J gave up 6 bases and V 6 bases, and 10 bases lay outside the gene matches. The CDR3 region is CASRSGTSGTLAGELFF. Written as DNA, the CDR3 is TGTGCCAGCAGGTCCGGGACTAGCGGGACGTTGGCCGGGGAGCTGTTTTTT.

This clonotype was seen only a few times. V usage is TRBV5-1 and J usage is TRBJ2-1, with 7 nucleotides matching TRBD1. CDR3 size: 16 residues. V was pared by 0 bases and J by 0 bases, with 3 bases of the junction left unmatched. Germline CDR1 and CDR2: SGHRS and YFSETQ. The CDR3 spells CASSLGGQLSYNEQFF. The CDR3 DNA is TGCGCCAGCAGCTTGGGGGGACAGCTCTCCTACAATGAGCAGTTCTTC.

V usage is TRBV7-3 and J usage is TRBJ2-7; D perhaps matches TRBD2 (6 bases). Per the germline V gene, CDR1 is SGHTA and CDR2 is FQGTGA. Trimming removed 1 base at V and 7 bases at J, with 14 bases between. The CDR3 spans 14 residues. CDR3 bases: TGTGCCAGCAGCTTAAAAGCAGGTGCGGGGGAGCAGTACTTC. Translated: CASSLKAGAGEQYF.

Only a few counts were recorded for this clonotype. This sequence joins TRBV24-1 and TRBJ2-1; perhaps TRBD2 as D (6 bases). Trimming pared 4 bases from V and 5 bases from J, leaving 11 bases between. Germline loops: CDR1 KGHDR, CDR2 SFDVKD. This CDR3 has 14 residues. The CDR3 sequence: CATSEAGTHNEQFF. CDR3 sequence (DNA): TGTGCCACCAGTGAGGCGGGGACCCACAATGAGCAGTTCTTC.

This chain connects TRBV20-1 to TRBJ2-7; TRBD1 aligns across 11 bases. Germline trimming cut 2 bases from V and 7 bases from J; bases unmatched to any gene: 7. CDR1 is DFQATT and CDR2 is SNEGSKA in the germline V gene (reference sequence). The CDR3 totals 14 residues. In nucleotides, the CDR3 is TGCAGTGCTAGACTAGGACAGGGGGCGGATGAGCAGTACTTC. Translating it yields CSARLGQGADEQYF.

As to this clonotype: This clone may be a read error of a much larger clone one base away. This chain connects TRBV12-3 or TRBV12-4 to TRBJ1-1; no clear D. The CDR3 totals 13 residues. Trimming left V 2 bases short and J 3 bases short, with 7 bases between. The CDR3 coding sequence is TGTGCCAGCAGTTTAAGGGCGGACACTGAAGCTTTCTTT. Translated: CASSLRADTEAFF.

The chain is built from TRBV7-3 and TRBJ2-5; D is tentatively TRBD1 or TRBD2 (5 bases each). Trimming took 9 bases from V and 7 from J, leaving 6 bases between them. The length of the CDR3 is 9 residues. Germline CDR1 SGHTA, CDR2 FQGTGA. The DNA of the CDR3 is TGTGCCAGTGGGGGGACCCAGTACTTC. Translation gives CASGGTQYF.

The chain has TRBV12-3 or TRBV12-4 and TRBJ1-2; D is perhaps TRBD1 (6 bases). V shed 3 bases and J shed 7 bases, with 18 bases lying between them. The CDR3 extends over 15 amino acids. This chain's CDR3 is CASSFTGKSSVGYTF. CDR3 coding DNA: TGTGCCAGCAGTTTTACAGGGAAGTCATCGGTTGGCTACACCTTC.

There are a few counts of this clonotype. The chain is built from TRBV6-1 and TRBJ1-2; D is unresolved. V was clipped by 8 bases and J by 8 bases, with 6 bases between them. The germline CDR1 and CDR2 sequences are MNHNS and SASEGT. The CDR3 has 9 amino acids. CDR3 loop: CASPVGYTF. The DNA for the CDR3 is TGTGCCAGCCCTGTGGGCTACACCTTC.

The chain is built from TRBV20-1 and TRBJ2-7, with D unclear. V lost 6 bases to trimming and J lost 1 base, with 13 bases between them. Germline values: CDR1 DFQATT, CDR2 SNEGSKA (reference sequence). The CDR3 covers 13 residues. CDR3 in DNA: TGCAGTGCACCTTTGATAGGGTCCTACGAGCAGTACTTC. Amino acids: CSAPLIGSYEQYF.

The V gene is TRBV27, the J gene TRBJ2-1; the D call may be TRBD1 or TRBD2 (5 bases each). Germline CDR1 is MNHEY and CDR2 is SMNVEV (reference sequence). This CDR3 has 13 residues. V lost 4 bases and J 8 bases, leaving 12 bases between the germline ends. CDR3 sequence (DNA): TGTGCCAGCAGTTACATCTTGGGGGATGAGCAGTTCTTC. This gives the protein CASSYILGDEQFF.

The chain is built from TRBV2 and TRBJ1-3; D uncertain. Trimming shortened V by 5 bases and J by 0 bases, and 11 bases separated the two germline ends. This CDR3 is 15 amino acids long. The germline gives CDR1 SNHLY, CDR2 FYNNEI. The CDR3 nucleotides are TGTGCCAGCAGTACAAAGGCGACCTCTGGAAACACCATATATTTT. Translating it yields CASSTKATSGNTIYF.

This clonotype was seen just once. V and J are TRBV30 and TRBJ1-5; D is undetermined. With 0 bases removed from V and 7 bases from J, the gap between germline ends came to 13 bases. The CDR3 sequence is 14 residues long. Germline V gives CDR1 GTSNPN, CDR2 SVGIG (reference sequence). DNA of the CDR3: TGTGCCTGGAGTGTTAGAAGGGCAGGCCAGCCCCAGCATTTT. Encoded protein: CAWSVRRAGQPQHF.

This rearrangement joins TRBV5-1 to TRBJ2-1, with 8 bases aligning to TRBD2. Germline V gene lookup returns CDR1 SGHRS and CDR2 YFSETQ. V lost 4 bases to trimming and J lost 5 bases; unmatched junction nucleotides: 11. The CDR3 runs to 16 residues. DNA of the CDR3: TGCGCCAGCAGCCCGGACGGGTTAGCGGGGAACAATGAGCAGTTCTTC. Amino acids: CASSPDGLAGNNEQFF.

The CDR3 coding sequence is TGTGCCAGCAGCCGCAAGACTAGCGGGAGAAATAATGAGCAGTTCTTC. This encodes CASSRKTSGRNNEQFF. V usage is TRBV14 and J usage is TRBJ2-1, with 12 bases that match TRBD2. This CDR3 has 16 residues. Per the germline V gene, CDR1 is SGHDN and CDR2 is FVKESK. Losses at the gene ends were 4 bases for V and 7 bases for J; bases not matched to a gene: 8.

This chain uses TRBV5-1 with TRBJ1-1; 7 bases agree with TRBD1. J gave up 9 bases and V 4 bases, and 6 bases lay outside the gene matches. CDR3 length: 12 residues. CDR1 is SGHRS, CDR2 YFSETQ, per germline. For the CDR3, the DNA is TGCGCCAGCAGCCCTGACAGGGCGAAAGCTTTCTTT. Translating it yields CASSPDRAKAFF.

The CDR3 DNA reads as TGTGCCAGCAGGGAAAGCGGGAGAGGGGCCCAGTACTTC. This encodes CASRESGRGAQYF. The chain links TRBV6-1 to TRBJ2-5; 8 nucleotides align to TRBD2. With V trimmed by 6 bases and J by 9 bases, 9 bases remained unmatched. The germline gives CDR1 MNHNS, CDR2 SASEGT. The CDR3 loop spans 13 amino acids.

The genes are TRBV5-1 and TRBJ1-1, with TRBD1 identical over 9 bases. Germline-derived CDR1 and CDR2 are SGHRS and YFSETQ. This CDR3 has 18 amino acids. Trimming removed 7 bases from V and 1 base from J; junction bases left unmatched: 17. This chain's CDR3 is CASRRSHFPGQGNTEAFF. The CDR3, as DNA: TGCGCCAGCCGAAGGTCCCATTTTCCGGGACAGGGGAACACTGAAGCTTTCTTT.

This clonotype turned up a few times. The rearrangement links TRBV24-1 to TRBJ2-1; 7 nucleotides match TRBD1. The V segment lost 4 bases and the J segment 7 bases; nucleotides outside the gene matches: 6. Germline V gene lookup returns CDR1 KGHDR and CDR2 SFDVKD. The CDR3 totals 14 residues. DNA of the CDR3: TGTGCCACCAGTGAGACCTGGGACAGAAATGAGCAGTTCTTC. Protein sequence: CATSETWDRNEQFF.

This chain links TRBV20-1 with TRBJ2-1, with TRBD2 identical over 7 bases. The CDR3 contains 13 residues. Germline CDR1 reads DFQATT; CDR2 reads SNEGSKA (reference sequence). The CDR3 loop is CPGGGSGDNEQFF. The DNA of the CDR3 is TGCCCCGGAGGCGGGAGCGGCGACAATGAGCAGTTCTTC.

V is TRBV27 and J is TRBJ2-2; the match to TRBD2 covers 10 bases. The CDR3 is 17 residues long. In germline, CDR1 is MNHEY, CDR2 SMNVEV (reference sequence). J was trimmed by 1 base and V by 4 bases; bases with no gene match: 6. CDR3 region: CASSYRRLAGNTGELFF. The CDR3 DNA reads as TGTGCCAGCAGTTACCGACGACTAGCGGGGAACACCGGGGAGCTGTTTTTT.

The chain recombines TRBV6-1 with TRBJ2-2; 8 positions match TRBD2. This CDR3 region has 15 residues. The germline gives CDR1 MNHNS, CDR2 SASEGT. V gave up 5 bases and J gave up 6 bases; unmatched junction bases: 8. CDR3 bases: TGTGCCAGCAGTCATAGCGGGAATTCGGCCGGGGAGCTGTTTTTT. Residues: CASSHSGNSAGELFF.

The chain combines TRBV7-9 with TRBJ1-4; D unclear. Germline V CDR1 and CDR2: SEHNR, FQNEAQ (reference sequence). The length of the CDR3 is 14 residues. Deletions cut 1 base from V and 8 bases from J, with 11 bases between. CDR3 DNA: TGTGCCAGCAGCTTAGTATCTGGGCTCGAAAAACTGTTTTTT. Residues: CASSLVSGLEKLFF. Combining the CDR3 with reference TRBV7-9 and TRBJ1-4 gives the whole variable domain DTGVSQNPRHKITKRGQNVTFRCDPISEHNRLYWYRQTLGQGPEFLTYFQNEAQLEKSRLLSDRFSAERPKGSFSTLEIQRTEQGDSAMYLCASSLVSGLEKLFFGSGTQLSVL.

The chain carries TRBV5-1 and TRBJ2-1; TRBD2 aligns across 8 bases. Germline-derived CDR1 and CDR2 are SGHRS and YFSETQ. This CDR3 has 14 amino acids. The V segment lost 5 bases and the J segment 9 bases; nucleotides outside the gene matches: 10. The CDR3 loop is CASRFGAGEGEQFF. As DNA, the CDR3 is TGCGCCAGCAGATTCGGAGCGGGAGAGGGTGAGCAGTTCTTC.

There are a few counts of this clonotype. The rearrangement joins TRBV20-1 to TRBJ2-3, with 11 bases that match TRBD2. V trimming: 3 bases; J trimming: 4 bases; junction bases outside the gene matches: 6. The CDR3 has 15 residues. In germline, CDR1 is DFQATT, CDR2 SNEGSKA (reference sequence). CDR3 amino acids: CSARGGTSGSDTQYF. Here the CDR3 DNA reads TGCAGTGCTAGGGGTGGGACTAGCGGATCAGATACGCAGTATTTT.